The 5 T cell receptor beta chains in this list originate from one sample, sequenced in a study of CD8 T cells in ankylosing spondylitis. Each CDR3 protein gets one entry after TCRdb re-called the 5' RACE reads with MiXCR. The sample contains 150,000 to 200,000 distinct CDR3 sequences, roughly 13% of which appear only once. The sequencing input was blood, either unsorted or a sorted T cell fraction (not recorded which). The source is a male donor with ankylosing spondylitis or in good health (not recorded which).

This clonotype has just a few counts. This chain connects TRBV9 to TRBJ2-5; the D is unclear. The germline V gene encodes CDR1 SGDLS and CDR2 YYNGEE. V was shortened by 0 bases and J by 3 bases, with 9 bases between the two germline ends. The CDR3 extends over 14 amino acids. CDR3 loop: CASSVDARKETQYF. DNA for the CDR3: TGTGCCAGCAGCGTAGACGCCAGGAAAGAGACCCAGTACTTC.

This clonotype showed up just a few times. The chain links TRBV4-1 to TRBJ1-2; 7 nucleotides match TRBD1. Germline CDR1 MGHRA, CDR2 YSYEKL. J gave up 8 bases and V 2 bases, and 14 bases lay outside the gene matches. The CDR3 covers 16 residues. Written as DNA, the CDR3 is TGCGCCAGCAGCCAACCGGGGGAGGGGGCGAACAGCGGCTACACCTTC. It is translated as CASSQPGEGANSGYTF.

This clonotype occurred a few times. The CDR3 DNA is TGTGCCAGCGCGACTGGGATAAGAGGGGAAGAGACCCAGTACTTC. Its translation is CASATGIRGEETQYF. The rearrangement joins TRBV7-7 to TRBJ2-5, with D possibly called TRBD1 or TRBD2 (5 bases each). The V and J ends lost 8 bases and 3 bases respectively, with 19 bases between them. Germline loops: CDR1 SSHAT, CDR2 FNYEAQ (reference sequence). The length of the CDR3 is 15 residues.

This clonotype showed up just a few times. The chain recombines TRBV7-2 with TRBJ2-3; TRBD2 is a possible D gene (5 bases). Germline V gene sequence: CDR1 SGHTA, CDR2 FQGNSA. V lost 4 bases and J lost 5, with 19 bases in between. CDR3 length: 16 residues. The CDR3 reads CASSSDFGVPGDTQYF. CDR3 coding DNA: TGTGCCAGCAGCTCCGACTTCGGGGTACCCGGAGATACGCAGTATTTT.

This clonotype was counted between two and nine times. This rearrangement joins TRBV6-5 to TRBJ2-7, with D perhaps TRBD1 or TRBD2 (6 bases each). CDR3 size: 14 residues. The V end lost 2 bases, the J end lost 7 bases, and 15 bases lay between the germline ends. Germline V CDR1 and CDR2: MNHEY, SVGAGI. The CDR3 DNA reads TGTGCCAGCAGTTACGGGCCGGGGGCCGGTGAGCAGTACTTC. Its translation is CASSYGPGAGEQYF.